This T cell receptor (beta chain) originates from a study of PD-1 blockade in classical Hodgkin lymphoma. Across the whole study: Patients were treated with nivolumab at 3 mg/kg, and this was given intravenously every 2 weeks.

Each of the patients experienced relapse following autologous stem cell transplantation, and their brentuximab vedotin exposure differed. The repertoire was sequenced with immunoSEQ multiplex PCR; TCRdb's copy has only in-frame clones and lacks some. The repertoire holds about 110,000 clones, about 89% seen once, with just under 20% in the top ten. Regarding the study as a whole: A significant rise in TCR diversity was seen by C4D1 for CD4+ cells but not for CD8+ cells. Patients newly diagnosed and complete responders had comparable baseline diversity.

Concerning this clone itself: What it binds is unknown.

Here the sequenced sample was peripheral blood mononuclear cells (PBMCs), taken before the second cycle of nivolumab. This TCR derives from a human donor with classical Hodgkin lymphoma.

This CDR3 is CASSKALFRAVATNEKLFF. CDR3 nucleotide sequence: TGTGCCAGCAGCAAAGCGTTATTTAGGGCCGTTGCAACTAATGAAAAACTGTTTTTT. V is TRBV21-1 and J is TRBJ1-4. TRBV21-1 is reported as a pseudogene. The CDR3 runs to 19 residues.